This T cell receptor beta chain was observed in a study of shared clonotypes between healthy human individuals (dated by TCRdb to the early 2020s). Describing the broader study: A couple of women and a few men aged 18 to 49 years were included in the cohort. Each donor's leukapheresis produced roughly between roughly 0.85 and 9 billion PBMCs. The study deeply sequenced blood TCR repertoires of five healthy adults to estimate repertoire size and the extent of clonotype sharing between individuals. To increase sequencing depth and limit assay-specific biases, TCR repertoire library preparation and sequencing were carried out by different laboratories using diverse techniques. For each donor, three plates each were used for CD4 naive and CD4 memory, two plates were used for CD8 naive, and one plate was used for CD8 memory. What the authors observed across the whole study: Compared with non-shared clonotypes, the clonotypes found in all four sorted-subset donors had higher generation probabilities. When four donors were compared, the shared fraction of clonotypes was around 5% for naive CD4, 3.5% for naive CD8, about 2.5% for memory CD4, and 0.35% to 0.5% for memory CD8. Rarefaction of sorted-subset datasets indicated incomplete sequencing despite the large sequencing depth. The genetic and exposure-history diversity represented was limited by the small number of donors. Only blood was sampled, and tissue TCR repertoires likely differ from those in blood. Pairwise subsampling indicated that sequencing depth was expected to affect the degree of clonotype sharing among donors. Naive subsets generally had larger estimated clonotype richness than memory subsets.

Donors were healthy HIV-negative adults with no recently reported acute infections or vaccinations. Every donor was a Caucasian adult residing in Nashville, Tennessee, USA. CD4+ T cells were enriched by magnetic negative selection; naive cells were then positively selected on CD45RA, and the negative fraction formed the memory subset. After blood collection by leukapheresis, PBMCs were isolated using Ficoll-Histopaque density gradient centrifugation and then cryopreserved in the vapor phase of liquid nitrogen. Analytical flow cytometry was used to check the purity and quantity of each magnetically sorted T cell population. Genomic DNA was isolated from every sorted fraction and measured by UV absorbance on a Nanodrop 2000c. Using the deep immunoSEQ assay, multiplex PCR amplified TCR CDR3 regions from genomic DNA. Extracted genomic DNA from each cell subset was distributed evenly across all wells of several immunoSEQ 96-well plates, and each plate was treated as a replicate. For sorted subsets, each replicate PCR was loaded with around 220 ng genomic DNA, equivalent to 32,000 or so T cell genomes. The purified libraries were quantified using a Qubit 3.0 fluorometer, sized with a Bioanalyzer 2100, and then quantified again using the KAPA Library Quantification kit. A separate single-read 150-cycle Illumina NextSeq 550 flow cell was used to sequence each immunoSEQ 96-well plate. The paper's processing steps were these. Because the immunoSEQ output held only junctional sequences and lacked quality scores, the filtering could not match the filtering applied to full-length reads. To assign V/J genes and CDR3, sequences were annotated using PyIR, a Python wrapper for IgBLAST v1.9, with IMGT germline references. Reads were removed for weak V/J assignments (E-value above 1e-6), missing CDR3, stop codons, out-of-frame junctions, or ambiguous translated residues. V3J clonotypes were defined as sequences sharing an identical inferred V gene, J gene, and CDR3 amino acid sequence. Percentage overlap between repertoires was computed as shared unique clonotypes divided by the size of the smaller repertoire. Repertoire richness was assessed with RTK rarefaction, the Chao1 estimator, and Recon v2.1 estimates of unobserved clonotypes. OLGA was used to compute generation probabilities for all TCRbeta clonotypes that the gDNA method yielded from four donors. This immuneACCESS table, as held by TCRdb, lists in-frame sequences with V and J called but not all clones. Of the missing ones, under half trace to an unresolved V gene in checked studies; the others have no known cause. The V and J calls and clone size are taken from that table; D and trimming were inferred from the DNA. The sample table records 550,000 to 700,000 clones; approximately 73% of these occur just once. The ten largest clonotypes hold around 1.7% of the sample.

Trimmed from V: 8 bases; trimmed from J: 4 bases; junction bases lacking a gene match: 1. According to the germline V gene, CDR1 reads MNHEY and CDR2 reads SVGAGI. The CDR3, from cysteine to phenylalanine, totals 12 residues. The entry retains the CDR3 DNA only, 36 bases that are in frame from base 1. For this clone: Which antigen it targets is not known. A much more abundant neighbour one base away suggests this may be a read error.

The receptor chain draws on TRBV6-5 and TRBJ1-1; TRBD1 matches 10 bases in the middle. The TCR sequence derives from a woman in her 30s in good health. Sequencing was done on a sample of memory CD4+ T cells sorted from blood. What this sample's cell subset or site label stands for: CD45RA-negative fraction. The CDR3 loop reads CASGQGGTEAFF. The sequenced DNA: TGTGCCAGCGGACAGGGGGGCACTGAAGCTTTCTTT.